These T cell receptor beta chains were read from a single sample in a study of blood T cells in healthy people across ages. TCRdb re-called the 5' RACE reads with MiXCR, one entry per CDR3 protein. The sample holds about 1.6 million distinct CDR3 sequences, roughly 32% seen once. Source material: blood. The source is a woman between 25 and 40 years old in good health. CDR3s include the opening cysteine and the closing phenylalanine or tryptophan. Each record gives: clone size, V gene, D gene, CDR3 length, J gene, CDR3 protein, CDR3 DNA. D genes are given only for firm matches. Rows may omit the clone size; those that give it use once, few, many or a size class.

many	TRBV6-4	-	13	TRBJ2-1	CASSDSTNNEQFF	TGTGCCAGCAGTGACTCGACCAACAATGAGCAGTTCTTC
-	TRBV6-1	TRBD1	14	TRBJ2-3	CASREDRGTDTQYF	TGTGCCAGCAGGGAGGACAGGGGAACAGATACGCAGTATTTT
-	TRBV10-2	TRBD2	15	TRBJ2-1	CASKGTSGKDIEQFF	TGCGCCAGCAAGGGGACTAGCGGGAAGGACATAGAGCAGTTCTTC
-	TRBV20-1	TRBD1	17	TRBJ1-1	CSAPGGTGYFPNTEAFF	TGCAGTGCCCCCGGGGGGACAGGGTATTTTCCGAACACTGAAGCTTTCTTT
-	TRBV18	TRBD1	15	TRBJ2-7	CASSLATGGEYEQYF	TGTGCCAGCTCTCTTGCGACAGGGGGCGAGTACGAGCAGTACTTC
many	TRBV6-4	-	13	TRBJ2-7	CASSDSPEYEQYF	TGTGCCAGCAGTGACTCGCCTGAGTACGAGCAGTACTTC
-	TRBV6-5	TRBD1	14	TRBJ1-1	CASSQKTGDTEAFF	TGTGCCAGCAGTCAAAAGACAGGGGACACTGAAGCTTTCTTT
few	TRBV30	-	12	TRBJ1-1	CAWSGGRTEAFF	TGTGCCTGGAGTGGGGGACGGACTGAAGCTTTCTTT
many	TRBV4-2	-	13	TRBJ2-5	CASSRGQGETQYF	TGTGCCAGCAGCCGCGGACAAGGAGAGACCCAGTACTTC
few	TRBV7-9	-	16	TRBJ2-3	CASTLGGAGPPDTQYF	TGTGCCAGCACCCTAGGGGGGGCAGGGCCCCCAGATACGCAGTATTTT
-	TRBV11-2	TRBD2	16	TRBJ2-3	CASGEGLAGGADTQYF	TGTGCCAGCGGGGAAGGACTAGCGGGGGGTGCAGATACGCAGTATTTT
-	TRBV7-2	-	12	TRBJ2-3	CASSLVRYTQYF	TGTGCCAGCAGCTTAGTTCGATATACGCAGTATTTT
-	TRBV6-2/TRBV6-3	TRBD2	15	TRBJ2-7	CASSYSTSGIGEQYF	TGTGCCAGCAGTTACTCGACTAGCGGGATAGGCGAGCAGTACTTC
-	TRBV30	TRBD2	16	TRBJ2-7	CAWSGLRGTTLSEQYF	TGTGCCTGGAGTGGGCTCCGTGGGACTACCCTCAGCGAGCAGTACTTC
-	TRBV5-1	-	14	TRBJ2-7	CTSSSIGQGYEQYF	TGCACCAGCAGCTCGATTGGGCAGGGTTACGAGCAGTACTTC
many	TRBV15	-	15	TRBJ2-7	CATSRARGASYEQYF	TGTGCCACCAGCAGAGCCAGGGGCGCCTCCTACGAGCAGTACTTC
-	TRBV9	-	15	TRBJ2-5	CASSVEGLTQETQYF	TGTGCCAGCAGCGTAGAGGGACTCACCCAAGAGACCCAGTACTTC
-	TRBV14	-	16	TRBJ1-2	CASSQDPGAYNYGYTF	TGTGCCAGCAGCCAAGATCCCGGGGCCTATAACTATGGCTACACCTTC
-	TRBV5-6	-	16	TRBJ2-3	CASSSGAGLGGDTQYF	TGTGCCAGCAGCTCGGGCGCGGGACTGGGAGGAGATACGCAGTATTTT
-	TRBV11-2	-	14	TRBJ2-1	CASSPRHLLDEQFF	TGTGCCAGCAGCCCAAGGCACCTCCTTGATGAGCAGTTCTTC
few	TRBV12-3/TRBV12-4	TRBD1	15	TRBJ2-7	CASRAGNRGAYEQYF	TGTGCCAGCAGGGCGGGGAACAGGGGGGCCTACGAGCAGTACTTC
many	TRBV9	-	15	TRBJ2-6	CASSVGGAGANVLTF	TGTGCCAGCAGCGTAGGGGGCGCGGGGGCCAACGTCCTGACTTTC
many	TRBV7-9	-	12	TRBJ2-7	CASSSGTDEQYF	TGTGCCAGCAGCTCAGGGACGGACGAGCAGTACTTC
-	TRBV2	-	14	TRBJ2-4	CASSEFGGAPSPYF	TGTGCCAGCAGTGAGTTTGGTGGGGCCCCCAGCCCGTACTTC
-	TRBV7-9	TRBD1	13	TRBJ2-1	CASSSGQGVKQFF	TGTGCCAGCAGTTCTGGACAGGGGGTGAAGCAGTTCTTC
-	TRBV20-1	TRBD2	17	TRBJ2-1	CSASRSGGRRSYNEQFF	TGCAGTGCTAGCCGTAGTGGCGGGAGACGCTCCTACAATGAGCAGTTCTTC
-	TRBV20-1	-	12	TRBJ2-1	CSATGTYNKQFF	TGCAGTGCGACTGGGACCTACAATAAGCAGTTCTTC
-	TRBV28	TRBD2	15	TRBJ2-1	CASSPALAGYNEQFF	TGTGCCAGCAGCCCGGCTCTAGCGGGTTACAATGAGCAGTTCTTC
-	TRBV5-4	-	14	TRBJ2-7	CASSNQGNMYEQYF	TGTGCCAGCAGCAACCAGGGGAATATGTACGAGCAGTACTTC
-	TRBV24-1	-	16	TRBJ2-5	CATSDPPGEGKETQYF	TGTGCCACCAGTGATCCCCCCGGAGAGGGAAAAGAGACCCAGTACTTC
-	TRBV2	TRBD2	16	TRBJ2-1	CAGSGSGGKTYNEQFF	TGTGCCGGCAGTGGTAGCGGGGGGAAAACCTACAATGAGCAGTTCTTC
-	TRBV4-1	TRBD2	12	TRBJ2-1	CASSQIGRPEFF	TGCGCCAGCAGCCAAATCGGGAGGCCTGAGTTCTTC
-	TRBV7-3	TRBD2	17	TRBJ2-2	CASSLTRLAGATGELFF	TGTGCCAGCAGCTTAACCCGACTAGCGGGGGCCACCGGGGAGCTGTTTTTT
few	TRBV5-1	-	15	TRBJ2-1	CASSLDGRGGNEQFF	TGCGCCAGCAGCTTGGACGGGAGAGGGGGCAATGAGCAGTTCTTC
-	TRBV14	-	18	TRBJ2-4	CASSQDRGRITAKNIQYF	TGTGCCAGCAGCCAAGATCGTGGCAGGATTACCGCCAAAAACATTCAGTACTTC
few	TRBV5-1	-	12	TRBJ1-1	CASTGPDAEAFF	TGCGCCAGCACCGGGCCAGATGCTGAAGCTTTCTTT
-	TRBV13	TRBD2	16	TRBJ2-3	CASSLPSGYSTDTQYF	TGTGCCAGCAGCTTGCCTAGCGGTTATAGCACAGATACGCAGTATTTT
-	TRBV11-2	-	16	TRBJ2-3	CASSLIAGEPPDTQYF	TGTGCCAGCAGCTTAATAGCAGGAGAGCCCCCAGATACGCAGTATTTT
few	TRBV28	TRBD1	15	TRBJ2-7	CASTPEVQGAYEQYF	TGTGCCAGCACCCCGGAGGTCCAGGGGGCCTACGAGCAGTACTTC
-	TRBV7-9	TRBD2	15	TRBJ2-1	CASSSPGLAIHEQFF	TGTGCCAGCAGCTCGCCGGGACTAGCGATCCATGAGCAGTTCTTC
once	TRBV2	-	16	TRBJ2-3	CASSETFLRGTDTQYF	TGTGCCAGCAGTGAAACGTTTCTCCGGGGGACAGATACGCAGTATTTT
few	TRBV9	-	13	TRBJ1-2	CASSVRDADGYTF	TGTGCCAGCAGCGTACGGGATGCAGATGGCTACACCTTC
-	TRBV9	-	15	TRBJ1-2	CASSVDGSLNYGYTF	TGTGCCAGCAGCGTAGACGGGTCCCTTAACTATGGCTACACCTTC
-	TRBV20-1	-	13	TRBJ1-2	CSARVGAHYGYTF	TGCAGTGCTAGAGTGGGGGCCCACTATGGCTACACCTTC
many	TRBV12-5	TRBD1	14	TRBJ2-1	CASGVGQGVYEQFF	TGTGCTAGTGGGGTGGGACAGGGGGTCTATGAGCAGTTCTTC
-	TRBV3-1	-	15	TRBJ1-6	CASSPGGRLGSPLHF	TGTGCCAGCAGCCCTGGAGGTCGGCTGGGTTCACCCCTCCACTTT
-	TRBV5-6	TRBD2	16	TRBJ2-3	CASSLILAGRGDTQYF	TGTGCCAGCAGCTTGATTTTAGCGGGACGTGGAGATACGCAGTATTTT